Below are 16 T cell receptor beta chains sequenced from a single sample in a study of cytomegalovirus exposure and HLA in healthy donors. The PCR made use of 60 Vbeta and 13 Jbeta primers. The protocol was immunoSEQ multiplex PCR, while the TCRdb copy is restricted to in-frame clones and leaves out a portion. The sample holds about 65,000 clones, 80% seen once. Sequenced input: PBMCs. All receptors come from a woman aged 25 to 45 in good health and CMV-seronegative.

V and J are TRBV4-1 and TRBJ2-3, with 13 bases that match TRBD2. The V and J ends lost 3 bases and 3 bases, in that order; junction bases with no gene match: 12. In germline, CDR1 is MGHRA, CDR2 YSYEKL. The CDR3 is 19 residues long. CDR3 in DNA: TGCGCCAGCAGCCACCCTACTAGCGGGGGGGCCGTTATGACAGATACGCAGTATTTT. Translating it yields CASSHPTSGGAVMTDTQYF.

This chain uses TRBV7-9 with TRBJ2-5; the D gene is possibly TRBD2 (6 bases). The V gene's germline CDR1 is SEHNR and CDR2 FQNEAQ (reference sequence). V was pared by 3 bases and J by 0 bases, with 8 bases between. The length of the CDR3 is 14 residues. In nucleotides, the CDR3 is TGTGCCAGCAGCTTTGCGGGGAACCAAGAGACCCAGTACTTC. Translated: CASSFAGNQETQYF.

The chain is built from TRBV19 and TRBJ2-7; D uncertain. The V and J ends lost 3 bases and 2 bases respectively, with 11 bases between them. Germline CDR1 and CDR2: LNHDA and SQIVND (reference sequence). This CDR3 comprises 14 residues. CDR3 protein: CASSIDLEAYEQYF. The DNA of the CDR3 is TGTGCCAGTAGTATTGATCTAGAGGCCTACGAGCAGTACTTC.

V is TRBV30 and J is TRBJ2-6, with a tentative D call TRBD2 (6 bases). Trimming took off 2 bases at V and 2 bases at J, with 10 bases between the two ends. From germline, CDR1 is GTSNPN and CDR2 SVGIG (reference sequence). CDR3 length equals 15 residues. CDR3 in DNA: TGTGCCTGGAGTTCCGGAGGGACTGGGGCCAACGTCCTGACTTTC. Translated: CAWSSGGTGANVLTF.

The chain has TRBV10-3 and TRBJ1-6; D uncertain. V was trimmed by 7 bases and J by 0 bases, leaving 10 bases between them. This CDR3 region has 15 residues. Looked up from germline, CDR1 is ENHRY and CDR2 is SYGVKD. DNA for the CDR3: TGTGCCATCAAGGAGGAGAGCTCCTATAATTCACCCCTCCACTTT. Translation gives CAIKEESSYNSPLHF.

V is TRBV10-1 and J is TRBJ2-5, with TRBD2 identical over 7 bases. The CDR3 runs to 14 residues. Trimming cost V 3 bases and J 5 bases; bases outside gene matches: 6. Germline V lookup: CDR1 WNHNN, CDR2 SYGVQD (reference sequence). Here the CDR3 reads CASSDSLAAETQYF. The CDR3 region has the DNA TGCGCCAGCAGTGACTCCCTAGCGGCCGAGACCCAGTACTTC.

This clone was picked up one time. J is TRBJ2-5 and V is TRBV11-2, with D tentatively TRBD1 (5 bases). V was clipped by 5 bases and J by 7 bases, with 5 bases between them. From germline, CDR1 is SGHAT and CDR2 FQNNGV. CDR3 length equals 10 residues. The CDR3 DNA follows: TGTGCCAGCAGCCAGGGGACCCAGTACTTC. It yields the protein CASSQGTQYF.

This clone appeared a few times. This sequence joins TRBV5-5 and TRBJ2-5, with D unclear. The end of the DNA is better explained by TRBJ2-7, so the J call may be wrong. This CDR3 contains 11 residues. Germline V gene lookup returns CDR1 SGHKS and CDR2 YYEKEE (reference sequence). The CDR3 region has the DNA TGTGCCAGCAGCTTTGGAGACGAGCAGTACTTC. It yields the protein CASSFGDEQYF.

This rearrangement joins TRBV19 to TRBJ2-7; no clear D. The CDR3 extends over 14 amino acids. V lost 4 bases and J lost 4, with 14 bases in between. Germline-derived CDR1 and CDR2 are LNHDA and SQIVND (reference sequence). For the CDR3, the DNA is TGTGCCAGTAGTAACCGACAAGGCCGGTACGAGCAGTACTTC. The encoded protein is CASSNRQGRYEQYF.

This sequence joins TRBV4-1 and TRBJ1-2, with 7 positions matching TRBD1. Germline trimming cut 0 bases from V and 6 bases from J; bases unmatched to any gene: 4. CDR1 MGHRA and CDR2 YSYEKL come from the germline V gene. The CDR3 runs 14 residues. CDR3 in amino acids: CASSQEGRGNGYTF. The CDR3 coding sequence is TGCGCCAGCAGCCAAGAAGGCAGGGGGAATGGCTACACCTTC.

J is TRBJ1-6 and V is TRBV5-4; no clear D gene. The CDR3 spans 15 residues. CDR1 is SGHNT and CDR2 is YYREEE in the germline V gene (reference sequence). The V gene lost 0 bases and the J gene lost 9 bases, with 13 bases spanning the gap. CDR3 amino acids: CASSLATNVGSPLHF. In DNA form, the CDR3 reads TGTGCCAGCAGCTTGGCAACTAATGTGGGTTCACCCCTCCACTTT.

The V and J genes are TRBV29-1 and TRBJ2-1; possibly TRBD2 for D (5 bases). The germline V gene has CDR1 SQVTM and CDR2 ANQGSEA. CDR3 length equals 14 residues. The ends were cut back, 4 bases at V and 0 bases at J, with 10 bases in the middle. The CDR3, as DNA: TGCAGCGTTGTCGGGATAGGCTCCTACAATGAGCAGTTCTTC. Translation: CSVVGIGSYNEQFF.

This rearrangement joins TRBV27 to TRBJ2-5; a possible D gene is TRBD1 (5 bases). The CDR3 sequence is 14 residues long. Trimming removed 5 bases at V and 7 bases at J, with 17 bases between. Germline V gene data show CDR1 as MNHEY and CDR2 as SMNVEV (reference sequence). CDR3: CASSPARTQGTQYF. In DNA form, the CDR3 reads TGTGCCAGCAGTCCGGCTCGCACCCAGGGGACCCAGTACTTC.

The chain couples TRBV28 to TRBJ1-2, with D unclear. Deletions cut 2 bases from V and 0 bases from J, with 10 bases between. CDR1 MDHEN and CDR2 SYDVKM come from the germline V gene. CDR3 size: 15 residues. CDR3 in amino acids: CASSLPKEANYGYTF. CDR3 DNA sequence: TGTGCCAGCAGTTTACCAAAGGAGGCTAACTATGGCTACACCTTC.

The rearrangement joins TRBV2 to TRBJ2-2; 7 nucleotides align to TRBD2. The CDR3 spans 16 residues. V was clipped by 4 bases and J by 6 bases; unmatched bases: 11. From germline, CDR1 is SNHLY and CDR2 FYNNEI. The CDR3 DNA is TGTGCCAGCAGTGTTGTGGGGAGGGCTCGTGCCGGGGAGCTGTTTTTT. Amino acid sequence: CASSVVGRARAGELFF.

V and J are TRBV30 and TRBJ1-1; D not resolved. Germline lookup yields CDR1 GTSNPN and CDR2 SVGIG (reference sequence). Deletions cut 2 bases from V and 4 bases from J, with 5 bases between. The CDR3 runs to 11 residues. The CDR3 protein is CAWSPGTEAFF. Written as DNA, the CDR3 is TGTGCCTGGAGTCCCGGCACTGAAGCTTTCTTT.